A single sample is the source of the 9 T cell receptor beta chains below, sequenced in a study of cytomegalovirus exposure and HLA in healthy donors. The PCR used 60 Vbeta and 13 Jbeta primers. Repertoires were generated with immunoSEQ multiplex PCR, while TCRdb's copy carries only in-frame clones and drops some. This table holds 100,000 to 150,000 clones, 60% to 75% found once. The sequenced material came from PBMCs. The origin of the receptors is a woman in her forties or fifties in good health and CMV-seropositive.

The V call is TRBV6-6, the J call TRBJ2-1; TRBD1 agrees at 8 bases. J lost 6 bases, V lost 8 bases, and 12 bases had no gene match. There are 15 residues in the CDR3. Germline CDR1 is MNHNY and CDR2 is SVGAGI (reference sequence). In DNA, the CDR3 is TGTGCCAGCTCTAACTCGGGAGACAGGGGCAATGAGCAGTTCTTC. Its translation is CASSNSGDRGNEQFF.

This chain joins TRBV7-8 and TRBJ2-5; possible D gene TRBD2, 5 bases. The ends were cut back, 2 bases at V and 2 bases at J, with 12 bases in the middle. The CDR3 totals 15 residues. Per the germline V gene, CDR1 is SGHVS and CDR2 is FQNEAQ. CDR3 sequence (DNA): TGTGCCAGCAGCTTACGGCTAGGCGGGCAAGAGACCCAGTACTTC. It encodes CASSLRLGGQETQYF.

The chain links TRBV10-3 to TRBJ1-2, with D perhaps matching TRBD1 (6 bases). This CDR3 is built from 12 residues. CDR1 and CDR2 (germline): ENHRY, SYGVKD. The V gene lost 11 bases and the J gene lost 5 bases, with 15 bases spanning the gap. The CDR3 sequence: CAATGSVYGYTF. CDR3 DNA sequence: TGTGCCGCCACAGGGTCCGTTTATGGCTACACCTTC.

This clone was seen a handful of times. In the same sample, other DNA sequences code for this CDR3. This chain links TRBV11-2 with TRBJ2-5, with 12 nucleotides matching TRBD2. The ends lost 5 bases at V and 2 bases at J; junction bases unmatched: 3. CDR1 and CDR2 (germline): SGHAT, FQNNGV. This CDR3 is 15 amino acids long. CDR3 amino acids: CASSPGLAGQETQYF. For the CDR3, the DNA is TGTGCCAGCAGCCCTGGACTAGCGGGACAAGAGACCCAGTACTTC.

This chain links TRBV7-8 with TRBJ2-1; 12 bases fit TRBD2. Trimming took 5 bases from V and 7 from J; bases not matched to a gene: 6. The CDR3 is made up of 15 amino acids. Per germline, CDR1 SGHVS and CDR2 FQNEAQ. The CDR3 region is CASSRTSGAPNEQFF. The CDR3 nucleotides are TGTGCCAGCAGCCGGACTAGCGGGGCGCCGAATGAGCAGTTCTTC. The full variable domain, in which reference TRBV7-8 and TRBJ2-1 provide the parts outside the CDR3, is GAGVSQSPRYKVAKRGQDVALRCDPISGHVSLFWYQQALGQGPEFLTYFQNEAQLDKSGLPSDRFFAERPEGSVSTLKIQRTQQEDSAVYLCASSRTSGAPNEQFFGPGTRLTVL.

The rearrangement joins TRBV5-1 to TRBJ1-2, with D possibly TRBD1 on 6 matching bases. Trimming pared 0 bases from V and 8 bases from J, leaving 17 bases between. From germline, CDR1 is SGHRS and CDR2 YFSETQ. The CDR3 is 15 residues long. The CDR3 bases are TGCGCCAGCAGCTTGGAGGCGGGGGGCTGGGGAGGCTACACCTTC. Protein product: CASSLEAGGWGGYTF. Supplemented by reference TRBV5-1 and TRBJ1-2, the full variable domain reads KAGVTQTPRYLIKTRGQQVTLSCSPISGHRSVSWYQQTPGQGLQFLFEYFSETQRNKGNFPGRFSGRQFSNSRSEMNVSTLELGDSALYLCASSLEAGGWGGYTFGSGTRLTVV.

The chain recombines TRBV7-9 with TRBJ2-2, with TRBD1 matching 8 bases. CDR3 length: 17 amino acids. Looked up from germline, CDR1 is SEHNR and CDR2 is FQNEAQ (reference sequence). Trimming at V came to 5 bases and at J to 2 bases, leaving 10 bases not matched to a gene. The CDR3 is CASSNGQGQRNTGELFF. The DNA for the CDR3 is TGTGCCAGCAGCAATGGACAGGGTCAGCGAAACACCGGGGAGCTGTTTTTT. Complete variable domain (other parts from reference TRBV7-9 and TRBJ2-2): DTGVSQNPRHKITKRGQNVTFRCDPISEHNRLYWYRQTLGQGPEFLTYFQNEAQLEKSRLLSDRFSAERPKGSFSTLEIQRTEQGDSAMYLCASSNGQGQRNTGELFFGEGSRLTVL.

The chain links TRBV2 to TRBJ1-2; D not resolved. The V end was cut by 5 bases, the J end by 4 bases, with 14 bases between. Germline V gene lookup returns CDR1 SNHLY and CDR2 FYNNEI. CDR3 length: 14 amino acids. The chain's CDR3 is CASSLEGDLYGYTF. CDR3 DNA sequence: TGTGCCAGCAGTTTAGAGGGCGATCTCTATGGCTACACCTTC.

This clone was counted a few times. The chain has TRBV10-3 and TRBJ1-3, with D unclear. Per the germline V gene, CDR1 is ENHRY and CDR2 is SYGVKD. V shed 10 bases and J shed 2 bases, with 18 bases lying between them. The CDR3 is made up of 15 amino acids. In DNA form, the CDR3 reads TGTGCCACCACCAGAGGGCGCGAGGCTGGAAACACCATATATTTT. Its protein product is CATTRGREAGNTIYF.